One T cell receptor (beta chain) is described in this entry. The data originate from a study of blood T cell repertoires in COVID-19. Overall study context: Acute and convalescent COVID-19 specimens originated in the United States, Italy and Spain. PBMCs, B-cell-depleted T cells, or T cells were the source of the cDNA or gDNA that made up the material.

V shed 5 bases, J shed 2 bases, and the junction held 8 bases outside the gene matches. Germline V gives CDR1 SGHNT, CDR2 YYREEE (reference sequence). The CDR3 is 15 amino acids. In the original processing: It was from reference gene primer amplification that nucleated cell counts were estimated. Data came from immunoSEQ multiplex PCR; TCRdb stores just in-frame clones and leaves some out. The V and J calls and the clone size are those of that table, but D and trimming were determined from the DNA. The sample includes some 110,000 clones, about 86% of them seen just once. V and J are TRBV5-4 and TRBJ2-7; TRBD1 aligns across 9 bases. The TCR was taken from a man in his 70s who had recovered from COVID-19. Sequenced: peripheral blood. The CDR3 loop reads CASSSRQGGTYEQYF. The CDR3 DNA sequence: TGTGCCAGCAGTTCCAGACAGGGGGGTACCTACGAGCAGTACTTC.